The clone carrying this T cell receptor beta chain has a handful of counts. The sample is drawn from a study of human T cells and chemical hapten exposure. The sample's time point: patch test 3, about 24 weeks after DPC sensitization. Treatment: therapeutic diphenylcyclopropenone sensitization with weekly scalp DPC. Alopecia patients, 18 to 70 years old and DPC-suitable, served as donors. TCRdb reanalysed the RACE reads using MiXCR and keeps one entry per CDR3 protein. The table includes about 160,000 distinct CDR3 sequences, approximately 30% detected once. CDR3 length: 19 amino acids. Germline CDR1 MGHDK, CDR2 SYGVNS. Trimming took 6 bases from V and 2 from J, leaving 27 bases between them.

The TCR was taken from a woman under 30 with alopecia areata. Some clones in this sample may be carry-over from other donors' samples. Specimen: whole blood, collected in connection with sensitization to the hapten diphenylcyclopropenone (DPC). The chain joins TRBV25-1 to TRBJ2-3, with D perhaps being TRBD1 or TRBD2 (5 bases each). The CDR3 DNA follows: TGTGCCAGCAGCGAGGGGAGCGCACGGAGGAAGTCTTACACAGATACGCAGTATTTT. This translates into CASSEGSARRKSYTDTQYF.